This entry lists 20 T cell receptor beta chains sequenced from one sample in a study of OX40 agonist ivuxolimab in advanced cancers. The table came from immunoSEQ multiplex PCR; TCRdb's copy has only in-frame clones and leaves some out. Seen here are 90,000 to 100,000 clones, more than 85% observed once, and the top ten hold around 0.82%. The input for sequencing was CD4+ or CD8+ T cells sorted from blood, taken in a trial of the OX40 agonist ivuxolimab. The receptors were gathered from an adult with an advanced solid tumor such as melanoma, head and neck, liver or kidney cancer.

This clone has only one observation. This chain joins TRBV28 and TRBJ1-1; D possibly corresponds to TRBD1 (5 bases). In germline, CDR1 is MDHEN, CDR2 SYDVKM. V gave up 2 bases and J gave up 0 bases, with 13 bases separating them. This CDR3 spans 16 amino acids. For the CDR3, the DNA is TGTGCCAGCAGTTTAATAACGAGACAGATGAACACTGAAGCTTTCTTT. Amino acids: CASSLITRQMNTEAFF.

The rearrangement links TRBV28 to TRBJ2-1; a possible D gene is TRBD2 (6 bases). The CDR3 runs to 14 residues. V gave up 5 bases and J gave up 7 bases, with 15 bases separating them. Germline V lookup: CDR1 MDHEN, CDR2 SYDVKM. CDR3 bases: TGTGCCAGCAGTCCCTACCAGGGAGGTAATGAGCAGTTCTTC. Protein sequence: CASSPYQGGNEQFF.

V and J are TRBV28 and TRBJ2-7; TRBD2 matches at 13 bases. V lost 8 bases and J lost 7; bases outside the gene matches: 8. This CDR3 spans 14 amino acids. CDR1 and CDR2 (germline): MDHEN, SYDVKM. CDR3 bases: TGTGCCAGCTCCCGGACTAGCGGGAGCTGGGAGCAGTACTTC. Its protein is CASSRTSGSWEQYF.

The J gene is TRBJ2-1, the V gene TRBV9; D is perhaps TRBD1 (6 bases). The ends were cut back, 3 bases at V and 6 bases at J, with 19 bases in the middle. CDR1 is SGDLS and CDR2 is YYNGEE in the germline V gene. The CDR3 extends over 16 amino acids. The CDR3 region is CASSARGQLAFNEQFF. Written as DNA, the CDR3 is TGTGCCAGCAGCGCCCGAGGACAGTTAGCCTTCAATGAGCAGTTCTTC.

This chain connects TRBV28 to TRBJ1-1, with 7 bases that match TRBD1. This CDR3 comprises 12 residues. The V gene end was trimmed by 4 bases and the J gene end by 11 bases; junction bases not matched to a gene: 7. CDR1 MDHEN and CDR2 SYDVKM come from the germline V gene. CDR3 nucleotides: TGTGCCAGCAGTTACGCTGACAGGGACGCTTTCTTT. This translates into CASSYADRDAFF.

DNA of the CDR3: TGTGCCAGCAGCCAAGCGGCCCCTGAGCAGTTCTTC. It yields the protein CASSQAAPEQFF. V and J are TRBV4-2 and TRBJ2-1; no definite D call. The length of the CDR3 is 12 residues. The ends were cut back, 1 base at V and 9 bases at J, with 7 bases in the middle. Germline values: CDR1 LGHNA, CDR2 YNFKEQ.

V is TRBV6-5 and J is TRBJ2-2, with D unclear. The CDR3 spans 15 residues. Trimming took off 6 bases at V and 3 bases at J, with 14 bases between the two ends. Germline V lookup: CDR1 MNHEY, CDR2 SVGAGI. CDR3 nucleotide sequence: TGTGCCAGCAGAAATGGCCAGCTTTACACCGGGGAGCTGTTTTTT. Translation: CASRNGQLYTGELFF.

The sample holds one count of this clone. The chain carries TRBV5-1 and TRBJ1-2; tentatively, D is TRBD1 (5 bases). Germline CDR1 and CDR2: SGHRS and YFSETQ. This CDR3 has 15 residues. V was cut by 3 bases and J by 1 base, with 13 bases left in between. For the CDR3, the DNA is TGCGCCAGCAGCTCCGGGACCTTCTTTAACTATGGCTACACCTTC. Its translation: CASSSGTFFNYGYTF.

The rearrangement links TRBV11-2 to TRBJ2-1, with D tentatively TRBD2 (6 bases). This CDR3 spans 17 amino acids. From germline, CDR1 is SGHAT and CDR2 FQNNGV. V shed 4 bases and J shed 5 bases, with 21 bases lying between them. The CDR3 loop is CASSSAQVADINNEQFF. The DNA of the CDR3 is TGTGCCAGCAGCTCCGCCCAGGTAGCGGATATCAACAATGAGCAGTTCTTC. Supplemented by reference TRBV11-2 and TRBJ2-1, the full variable domain reads EAGVAQSPRYKIIEKRQSVAFWCNPISGHATLYWYQQILGQGPKLLIQFQNNGVVDDSQLPKDRFSAERLKGVDSTLKIQPAKLEDSAVYLCASSSAQVADINNEQFFGPGTRLTVL.

The chain combines TRBV19 with TRBJ2-2; 8 bases line up with TRBD1. CDR3 length equals 14 residues. In germline, CDR1 is LNHDA, CDR2 SQIVND (reference sequence). The ends lost 9 bases at V and 5 bases at J; junction bases unmatched: 8. In nucleotides, the CDR3 is TGTGCCAGCACGACGGACAGGGCGACCGGGGAGCTGTTTTTT. It yields the protein CASTTDRATGELFF.

The table lists this clone with a count of one. The chain couples TRBV10-2 to TRBJ2-1; D possibly corresponds to TRBD2 (7 bases). Trimming stripped 3 bases from V and 4 bases from J, with 19 bases between. Per the germline V gene, CDR1 is WSHSY and CDR2 is SAAADI. There are 17 residues in the CDR3. The CDR3 region is CASSDISWEGVYNEQFF. As DNA, the CDR3 is TGCGCCAGCAGTGACATCTCTTGGGAGGGGGTTTACAATGAGCAGTTCTTC.

This chain links TRBV13 with TRBJ2-2, with 8 nucleotides matching TRBD2. This CDR3 region has 21 residues. From germline, CDR1 is PRHDT and CDR2 FYEKMQ (reference sequence). V gave up 5 bases and J gave up 5 bases; unmatched junction bases: 25. The chain's CDR3 is CASSPAGWDISGVSRTGELFF. The CDR3 coding sequence is TGTGCCAGCAGCCCAGCCGGGTGGGATATTAGCGGGGTCAGTCGGACCGGGGAGCTGTTTTTT.

The CDR3 loop reads CASSLGGSHEQYV. Here the CDR3 DNA reads TGCGCCAGCAGCTTGGGCGGGAGCCACGAGCAGTACGTC. V usage is TRBV5-1 and J usage is TRBJ2-7, with TRBD2 matching over 7 bases. J was trimmed by 5 bases and V by 0 bases; bases with no gene match: 2. The CDR3 length is 13 residues. Germline lookup yields CDR1 SGHRS and CDR2 YFSETQ.

In its sample, this clone was seen once. V usage is TRBV19 and J usage is TRBJ1-2; D remains unclear. The CDR3 has 14 amino acids. V shed 10 bases and J shed 0 bases, with 15 bases lying between them. Germline CDR1 is LNHDA and CDR2 is SQIVND (reference sequence). The CDR3 DNA sequence: TGTGCCACCACCTCGGGTTCCCCTAACTATGGCTACACCTTC. It translates to CATTSGSPNYGYTF.

This clone was counted once. This chain links TRBV28 with TRBJ1-3; TRBD1 matches at 7 bases. V lost 7 bases to trimming and J lost 16 bases; unmatched junction nucleotides: 10. CDR1 is MDHEN, CDR2 SYDVKM, per germline. The CDR3 consists of 11 residues. CDR3: CASTAGTALYF. The CDR3 DNA is TGTGCCAGCACCGCCGGGACAGCTTTGTATTTT.

The V call is TRBV5-1, the J call TRBJ2-3, with D tentatively TRBD1 or TRBD2 (6 bases each). CDR3 length: 14 amino acids. The germline V and J ends were trimmed by 7 bases and 6 bases, with 18 bases remaining between them. Germline lookup yields CDR1 SGHRS and CDR2 YFSETQ. For the CDR3, the DNA is TGCGCCAGCTCTCACCTCCCCGGGGGCGATACGCAGTATTTT. It translates to CASSHLPGGDTQYF.

The chain recombines TRBV7-3 with TRBJ2-2; either TRBD1 or TRBD2 may fit D (5 bases each). V shed 3 bases and J shed 5 bases, with 16 bases lying between them. The CDR3 consists of 16 residues. The germline CDR1 and CDR2 sequences are SGHTA and FQGTGA. In DNA, the CDR3 is TGTGCCAGCAGCTTCGGGACGGGCGGTCAGACCGGGGAGCTGTTTTTT. Translation: CASSFGTGGQTGELFF.

The rearrangement uses TRBV10-2 and TRBJ2-7, with 9 nucleotides matching TRBD2. After removal of 6 bases from V and 6 bases from J, the junction contained 15 bases not matched to a gene. The CDR3 has 16 amino acids. Germline values: CDR1 WSHSY, CDR2 SAAADI. The CDR3 DNA sequence: TGCGCCAGCAGAGACCCCCTGGCTAGCGGGATGCGCGAGCAGTACTTC. This gives the protein CASRDPLASGMREQYF.

The chain combines TRBV2 with TRBJ1-5; tentatively, D is TRBD1 (6 bases). The CDR3 totals 13 residues. The V end lost 7 bases, the J end lost 3 bases, and 10 bases lay between the germline ends. In germline, CDR1 is SNHLY, CDR2 FYNNEI. The CDR3, as DNA: TGTGCCAGCACCCAGGGGCCCAATCAGCCCCAGCATTTT. This gives the protein CASTQGPNQPQHF.

This chain connects TRBV5-8 to TRBJ1-4; 12 bases fit TRBD1. The CDR3 is 16 residues long. CDR1 and CDR2 (germline): SGHTS, YDEGEE. Trimming cost V 4 bases and J 11 bases; bases outside gene matches: 12. The CDR3 coding sequence is TGTGCCAGCAGCCAAGGGGACAGGGGGCGCGTCGGGAAACTGTTTTTT. Its translation is CASSQGDRGRVGKLFF. Combining the CDR3 with reference TRBV5-8 and TRBJ1-4 gives the whole variable domain EAGVTQSPTHLIKTRGQQATLRCSPISGHTSVYWYQQALGLGLQFLLWYDEGEERNRGNFPPRFSGRQFPNYSSELNVNALELEDSALYLCASSQGDRGRVGKLFFGSGTQLSVL.